This TCR beta chain came from a study of neurological immune-mediated disorders. Study results and limitations: Phylogenetic grouping assigned the repertoires of 18 of 34 multiple sclerosis patients to one related-CDR3 cluster, which constitutes a possible signature. No sharing of CDR3 amino acid sequences was observed among expanded clones across subjects, suggesting private repertoires in all groups. HTLV-1-associated myelopathy displayed the greatest TCR clonal expansion, and multiple sclerosis exhibited the smallest, lower than that of healthy controls.

In germline, CDR1 is MNHEY, CDR2 SMNVEV (reference sequence). Trimming took off 5 bases at V and 5 bases at J, with 12 bases between the two ends. The CDR3 runs to 14 residues. TCRdb processed the 5' RACE reads anew with MiXCR; each CDR3 protein has one entry. Among 66,000 or so distinct CDR3 sequences listed, roughly 4.3% were seen once. This clonotype has ten or more counts. Antigen specificity is unknown. This receptor was obtained from a man aged 30 to 45 with multiple sclerosis. The source material was PBMCs. The chain carries TRBV27 and TRBJ1-4; D unclear. In nucleotides, the CDR3 is TGTGCCAGCAGTCCACAGACCCGAAATGAAAAACTGTTTTTT. Translation: CASSPQTRNEKLFF.